One and the same sample provided the 29 T cell receptor beta chains below, sequenced in a study of post-analysis software for immune sequencing data. These receptors have no known antigen. Overall study results and limits: Patients carried several TRBV segments more frequently than controls did, and TRBV5-6, TRBV5-1 and TRBV20-1 were among them.

Tagging with unique molecular identifiers was a feature of the TCR beta cDNA libraries. MiXCR was run by TCRdb on the PCR reads, yielding one entry per CDR3 protein. Of hundreds of thousands of distinct CDR3 sequences listed, 30% are singletons. The sequenced sample was blood. These receptors originate from a girl aged 10 to 17 with multiple sclerosis.

A few counts support this clonotype. The V gene is TRBV5-1, the J gene TRBJ2-3, with 7 bases aligning to TRBD1. The CDR3 runs to 13 residues. With 4 bases clipped from V and 7 bases from J, the junction kept 6 bases outside the gene matches. In germline, CDR1 is SGHRS, CDR2 YFSETQ. The CDR3 region is CASSTDRANTQYF. The CDR3 DNA follows: TGCGCCAGCAGCACCGACAGGGCTAATACGCAGTATTTT.

This clonotype came up a few times. This chain joins TRBV25-1 and TRBJ2-3; the D gene is possibly TRBD2 (6 bases). Germline assignment: CDR1 MGHDK and CDR2 SYGVNS. V was clipped by 8 bases and J by 1 base, with 13 bases between them. The CDR3 runs to 14 residues. The CDR3 region has the DNA TGTGCCAGCCGAGATTCGGGGGGCACAGATACGCAGTATTTT. It is translated as CASRDSGGTDTQYF.

Comment on this clonotype: With a much larger clone just one base away, this may be a read error. This sequence joins TRBV7-2 and TRBJ2-7; 10 bases are a match to TRBD1. Germline V lookup: CDR1 SGHTA, CDR2 FQGNSA. The CDR3 sequence is 14 residues long. DNA for the CDR3: TGTGCCAGCAACTTAGTGGGACAGGGGTACGAGCAGTACTTC. This encodes CASNLVGQGYEQYF.

This clonotype has at least ten counts. This chain uses TRBV6-5 with TRBJ2-5, with a tentative D call TRBD1 (6 bases). The CDR3 totals 14 residues. V shed 6 bases and J shed 4 bases, with 15 bases lying between them. Per the germline V gene, CDR1 is MNHEY and CDR2 is SVGAGI. CDR3 coding DNA: TGTGCCAGCAGAGCCTACAGGGATGGAGAGACCCAGTACTTC. Protein: CASRAYRDGETQYF.

The genes are TRBV20-1 and TRBJ1-5; D might be TRBD1 (5 bases). Trimming shortened V by 0 bases and J by 6 bases, and 12 bases separated the two germline ends. The CDR3 covers 14 residues. Germline CDR1 reads DFQATT; CDR2 reads SNEGSKA (reference sequence). The CDR3 spells CSARDPGPGQPQHF. CDR3 bases: TGCAGTGCTAGAGATCCGGGGCCGGGTCAGCCCCAGCATTTT.

The chain combines TRBV5-6 with TRBJ2-1, with a possible D match to TRBD2 (6 bases). Germline V gives CDR1 SGHDT, CDR2 YYEEEE. The V end lost 2 bases, the J end lost 0 bases, and 12 bases lay between the germline ends. The CDR3 is 16 amino acids. CDR3: CASSFGGASSYNEQFF. CDR3 DNA: TGTGCCAGCAGCTTCGGCGGGGCGAGCTCCTACAATGAGCAGTTCTTC.

This clonotype came up many times. The chain combines TRBV29-1 with TRBJ2-5; 8 positions agree with TRBD1. CDR3 length: 14 residues. CDR1 and CDR2 (germline): SQVTM, ANQGSEA. The junction had 12 bases not matched to a gene; V was cut back by 7 bases and J by 5 bases. CDR3 in amino acids: CSAGQGALRETQYF. The DNA for the CDR3 is TGCAGCGCCGGACAGGGTGCCTTAAGGGAGACCCAGTACTTC.

The sample holds many counts of this clonotype. The J gene is TRBJ2-7, the V gene TRBV9, with D unclear. The CDR3 is made up of 13 amino acids. Trimming shortened V by 4 bases and J by 2 bases, and 10 bases separated the two germline ends. The germline V gene has CDR1 SGDLS and CDR2 YYNGEE. CDR3: CASSPSPTYEQYF. The CDR3 DNA reads as TGTGCCAGCAGCCCATCCCCTACCTACGAGCAGTACTTC.

In this sample, this clonotype turned up a few times. The rearrangement joins TRBV20-1 to TRBJ2-2; D possibly corresponds to TRBD1 (5 bases). The CDR3 consists of 13 residues. Trimming cost V 1 base and J 6 bases, with 9 bases left between them. CDR1 DFQATT and CDR2 SNEGSKA come from the germline V gene (reference sequence). CDR3 amino acids: CSARVRGPGELFF. In nucleotides, the CDR3 is TGCAGTGCTAGAGTTAGGGGTCCCGGGGAGCTGTTTTTT.

A few counts support this clonotype. V usage is TRBV7-9 and J usage is TRBJ2-5; D is perhaps TRBD2 (5 bases). Per the germline V gene, CDR1 is SEHNR and CDR2 is FQNEAQ (reference sequence). V was cut by 2 bases and J by 5 bases, with 15 bases left in between. The CDR3 is made up of 15 amino acids. Here the CDR3 reads CASSLLGLPMETQYF. The CDR3 region has the DNA TGTGCCAGCAGCTTACTTGGACTGCCGATGGAGACCCAGTACTTC.

This clonotype was seen a handful of times. The chain employs TRBV5-5 and TRBJ2-1, with a possible D match to TRBD2 (6 bases). Germline loops: CDR1 SGHKS, CDR2 YYEKEE (reference sequence). V lost 4 bases, J lost 7 bases, and 12 bases lay in between. The length of the CDR3 is 13 residues. The CDR3 region is CASSPLLANEQFF. The CDR3 DNA reads TGTGCCAGCAGCCCCCTACTAGCAAATGAGCAGTTCTTC. The variable domain in full, with the rest retrieved from reference TRBV5-5 and TRBJ2-1, is DAGVTQSPTHLIKTRGQQVTLRCSPISGHKSVSWYQQVLGQGPQFIFQYYEKEERGRGNFPDRFSARQFPNYSSELNVNALLLGDSALYLCASSPLLANEQFFGPGTRLTVL.

The V gene is TRBV12-3 or TRBV12-4, the J gene TRBJ2-5; the match to TRBD2 covers 9 bases. V lost 2 bases to trimming and J lost 3 bases; unmatched junction nucleotides: 13. This CDR3 has 18 amino acids. The CDR3 DNA follows: TGTGCCAGCAGTTTAAGGACTGGCGGGGGGGCTTGGGAAGAGACCCAGTACTTC. Translating it yields CASSLRTGGGAWEETQYF.

The rearrangement uses TRBV6-6 and TRBJ1-2; D may be TRBD1 (6 bases). The CDR3 covers 14 residues. The V gene's germline CDR1 is MNHNY and CDR2 SVGAGI (reference sequence). Trimming took off 7 bases at V and 2 bases at J, with 14 bases between the two ends. This chain's CDR3 is CASTSGARNYGYTF. The DNA for the CDR3 is TGTGCCAGCACTTCGGGGGCGCGCAACTATGGCTACACCTTC.

This clonotype has ten or more counts. The chain is built from TRBV5-1 and TRBJ2-3; possibly TRBD1 or TRBD2 for D (5 bases each). The CDR3 totals 16 residues. The germline gives CDR1 SGHRS, CDR2 YFSETQ. V was clipped by 4 bases and J by 1 base, with 16 bases between them. This CDR3 is CASSPLPGSGTDTQYF. CDR3 nucleotides: TGCGCCAGCAGCCCCCTCCCAGGGAGCGGCACAGATACGCAGTATTTT.

This clonotype was observed at least ten times. The chain joins TRBV7-9 to TRBJ2-5; tentative D call: TRBD2 (5 bases). The CDR3 consists of 15 residues. Trimming left V 3 bases short and J 0 bases short, with 11 bases between. Germline V gives CDR1 SEHNR, CDR2 FQNEAQ (reference sequence). CDR3 sequence (DNA): TGTGCCAGCAGCTTCGACCCGGGGTACCAAGAGACCCAGTACTTC. Its protein product is CASSFDPGYQETQYF.

The chain recombines TRBV4-2 with TRBJ2-1, with 11 bases matching TRBD2. J lost 9 bases, V lost 1 base, and 5 bases had no gene match. There are 15 residues in the CDR3. The germline CDR1 and CDR2 sequences are LGHNA and YNFKEQ. The chain's CDR3 is CASSQVTSGGGEQFF. In nucleotides, the CDR3 is TGTGCCAGCAGCCAAGTCACTAGCGGGGGCGGTGAGCAGTTCTTC.

The V and J genes are TRBV27 and TRBJ2-1, with TRBD2 matching over 7 bases. Germline assignment: CDR1 MNHEY and CDR2 SMNVEV (reference sequence). The CDR3 is made up of 17 amino acids. V was clipped by 1 base and J by 2 bases; unmatched bases: 8. Here the CDR3 reads CASSLFKPGGTYNEQFF. CDR3 nucleotide sequence: TGTGCCAGCAGTTTATTCAAGCCCGGGGGGACCTACAATGAGCAGTTCTTC.

The V and J genes are TRBV4-3 and TRBJ2-1, with TRBD2 matching 9 bases. Germline CDR1 and CDR2: LGHNA and YSLEER. Germline trimming cut 2 bases from V and 9 bases from J; bases unmatched to any gene: 8. CDR3 length: 15 amino acids. The CDR3 spells CASSQRRREGGEQFF. The DNA of the CDR3 is TGCGCCAGCAGCCAAAGACGGCGGGAGGGGGGTGAGCAGTTCTTC.

There are a few counts of this clonotype. This rearrangement joins TRBV15 to TRBJ1-1; 9 positions match TRBD1. With 2 bases clipped from V and 3 bases from J, the junction kept 4 bases outside the gene matches. Per germline, CDR1 LNHNV and CDR2 YYDKDF (reference sequence). The CDR3 has 15 amino acids. This CDR3 is CATSRLRQGDTEAFF. The CDR3 DNA reads as TGTGCCACCAGCAGACTTAGACAGGGGGACACTGAAGCTTTCTTT.

This clonotype showed up just a few times. The J gene is TRBJ2-4, the V gene TRBV7-2, with TRBD2 matching over 11 bases. Near its end, the DNA agrees better with TRBJ2-7, so the J call may be wrong. Per germline, CDR1 SGHTA and CDR2 FQGNSA. The CDR3 spans 15 residues. CDR3: CASSLALAGGHEQYF. The CDR3 region has the DNA TGTGCCAGCAGCTTAGCGCTAGCGGGAGGCCACGAGCAGTACTTC.

The gene calls are TRBV3-1 and TRBJ2-5; TRBD2 matches at 10 bases. Germline lookup yields CDR1 LGHDT and CDR2 YNNKEL (reference sequence). The CDR3 length is 16 residues. J lost 2 bases, V lost 3 bases, and 6 bases had no gene match. The CDR3 coding sequence is TGTGCCAGCAGCCAGTTTGTAGCGGGGGGACAAGAGACCCAGTACTTC. Its protein product is CASSQFVAGGQETQYF.

The genes are TRBV7-8 and TRBJ2-5; 11 bases align to TRBD2. The CDR3 has 17 residues. After removal of 5 bases from V and 4 bases from J, the junction contained 12 bases not matched to a gene. The germline gives CDR1 SGHVS, CDR2 FQNEAQ. The CDR3 sequence is CASSPPVAGGLLETQYF. For the CDR3, the DNA is TGTGCCAGCAGCCCTCCGGTAGCGGGGGGGCTTTTAGAGACCCAGTACTTC.

This clonotype turned up a few times. The chain joins TRBV15 to TRBJ1-1; D is undetermined. Germline CDR1 is LNHNV and CDR2 is YYDKDF (reference sequence). The V gene lost 1 base and the J gene lost 0 bases, with 18 bases spanning the gap. The CDR3 totals 18 residues. The CDR3: CATSRVRVGRQVNTEAFF. The CDR3 DNA reads TGTGCCACCAGCAGAGTGCGGGTCGGGCGGCAGGTGAACACTGAAGCTTTCTTT.

The sample holds many counts of this clonotype. This chain uses TRBV20-1 with TRBJ1-2; 7 nucleotides agree with TRBD1. The CDR3 is 14 residues long. V lost 3 bases to trimming and J lost 4 bases; unmatched junction nucleotides: 8. Germline CDR1 DFQATT, CDR2 SNEGSKA (reference sequence). CDR3 residues: CSASEGAMSYGYTF. The CDR3 DNA follows: TGCAGTGCTAGTGAGGGGGCGATGAGCTATGGCTACACCTTC.

Regarding this clonotype: The junction shows a germline mismatch at one end, possibly a read error. DNA for the CDR3: TGTGCCAGCACTCAGGGGCGAGGCGGTGAAAGACTGTTTTTT. Translated, it gives CASTQGRGGERLFF. The V gene is TRBV12-3 or TRBV12-4, the J gene TRBJ1-4, with D possibly matching TRBD1 (6 bases). The CDR3 loop spans 14 amino acids.

This clonotype was picked up a small number of times. The chain combines TRBV24-1 with TRBJ2-5; TRBD1 matches at 7 bases. The CDR3 totals 17 residues. Germline trimming cut 1 base from V and 0 bases from J; bases unmatched to any gene: 7. Germline lookup yields CDR1 KGHDR and CDR2 SFDVKD. This CDR3 reads CATSDFRDSQYQETQYF. CDR3 DNA: TGTGCCACCAGTGATTTCCGGGACAGCCAGTACCAAGAGACCCAGTACTTC.

In its sample, this clonotype was seen a few times. This rearrangement joins TRBV6-5 to TRBJ2-2, with D possibly TRBD1 on 5 matching bases. V lost 2 bases and J 1 base, leaving 5 bases between the germline ends. The CDR3 consists of 14 residues. The germline V gene encodes CDR1 MNHEY and CDR2 SVGAGI. CDR3 amino acids: CASSYDRNTGELFF. The DNA for the CDR3 is TGTGCCAGCAGTTACGACAGGAACACCGGGGAGCTGTTTTTT.

A remark on this clonotype: The junction does not match germline at one end; this may be a read error. The DNA of the CDR3 is TGCAATGCTAGGATGTCGGGACAGAATACAGAGCAGTTCTTC. Protein product: CNARMSGQNTEQFF. The rearrangement uses TRBV20-1 and TRBJ2-1; TRBD1 matches at 7 bases. Germline V CDR1 and CDR2: DFQATT, SNEGSKA (reference sequence). The CDR3 has 14 amino acids.

The chain uses TRBV29-1 and TRBJ1-2, with D unresolved. This CDR3 has 12 residues. Per germline, CDR1 SQVTM and CDR2 ANQGSEA. V was shortened by 5 bases and J by 4 bases, with 11 bases between the two germline ends. The CDR3 bases are TGCAGCGTTTGGGCGAACAGCTATGGCTACACCTTC. Encoded protein: CSVWANSYGYTF.